This T cell receptor (beta chain) was documented in a study of T-cell memory formation after mild COVID-19. For the study at large: Most TCR clusters belonged to a single donor.

Constant-segment primers and 5'RACE yielded cDNA libraries for TCR alpha and TCR beta, each carrying sample barcodes and UMIs. One entry per CDR3 protein results from TCRdb running MiXCR on the 5' RACE reads. The sample includes around 340,000 distinct CDR3 sequences, about an eighth seen only once; the top ten take over 20%. General observations from the study: Among clones peaking at day 37 in the second wave, SARS-CoV-2 specificity remained unconfirmed.

Concerning this clonotype: The antigen is undetermined.

The source is a young man who had mild COVID-19 (a few samples of this study predate the infection). Cell type and time point are not known. Sequencing was carried out using PBMCs or a T cell subset sorted from them (not recorded which).

CDR3 sequence (DNA): TGTGCCAGTCCGGACGTAGCCAACACCGGGGAGCTGTTTTTT. This translates into CASPDVANTGELFF. V gene TRBV6-2 or TRBV6-3 combines with J gene TRBJ2-2; D ambiguous. V was shortened by 9 bases and J by 2 bases, with 13 bases between the two germline ends. The V gene's germline CDR1 is MNHEY and CDR2 SVGEGT. The CDR3 totals 14 residues.